This TCR beta chain was profiled in a study of T cell responses to AZD1222 COVID-19 vaccine (dated by TCRdb to the early 2020s). Regarding the study in general: AZD1222 recipients with second doses at about 4 weeks or about 12 weeks were pooled, because spike-specific TCR depth and breadth did not differ between schedules. Trial participants were enrolled by age into 18-55, 56-69 and 70-plus year subgroups, with around 150, 28 and 57 TCR-sequenced participants respectively. A total of around 240 trial participants underwent TCR sequencing, of whom about 200 received two doses of AZD1222 and some 26 received two doses of the MenACWY control vaccine. What the work shows at the level of the full study, not this receptor alone: Conclusions about previously exposed vaccinees are limited because only a handful of AZD1222 recipients were SARS-CoV-2 seropositive at baseline. Spike-specific TCR breadth and depth rose significantly after two AZD1222 doses compared with day 0 and with MenACWY recipients. Vaccine-associated CD4 TCRs spanned the whole spike protein, with dominant responses in regions 160-218 and 743-854. Reportedly, almost half of the unique spike-specific TCRs recognized epitopes lying outside the regions that are mutated in the B.1.351 and B.1.1.7 variants. Because no day 14 peak-response samples were available, the repertoires could be characterized only after the peak T cell response. Participants were mostly white British and included more females than males, and it was suggested by the authors that clonal diversity may have been underestimated. The 56-69-year group was small, and its depth increase did not reach significance, likely because of low power.

The CDR3 regions of human TCRbeta chains were analyzed by immunosequencing. In the original analysis: TCRs in the repertoires were matched against a reference library of SARS-CoV-2-specific TCRs that had been generated with the MIRA antigen-specificity platform. Breadth was defined as the fraction of unique TCRs that were SARS-CoV-2-associated. Depth was defined as the fraction of total T cells that were SARS-CoV-2-associated. Using the MIRA data, each spike-specific TCR was assigned both to the spike region to which the TCR was reactive and to a CD4 or CD8 class. Log10-transformed breadth and depth values were compared by one-way ANOVA with Sidak's multiple comparisons tests. The table comes from immuneACCESS by way of TCRdb, which keeps in-frame sequences with V and J called. Part of the clones is missing from these tables; in studies checked, under half for an unresolved V gene and the rest for unknown reasons. That table furnishes V, J and clone size, whereas the DNA furnished D and trimming. Recorded for this sample are some 140,000 clones; roughly 90% of them occurred a single time. The leading ten clones occupy 5% to 6.5% of the sample.

Taken from the germline V gene, the CDR1 and CDR2 loops are MNHEY and SVGEGT. The CDR3 contains 14 residues, cysteine and phenylalanine counted. Here the CDR3 DNA is all that survives: 42 bases in frame from base 1. V and J lose 0 bases and 4 bases, and a span of 9 bases separates them. As concerns this clone: Its antigen specificity is not known. No much larger clone is present one base from it, and per-base qualities are unavailable.

In the paper's terms, the time point label means: baseline before first vaccination. The vaccinee samples were drawn from two UK trials, COV001 and COV002, one of which was a single-blind randomized controlled phase 2/3 trial testing AZD1222 (ChAdOx1 nCoV-19) in healthy adults. For TCRbeta chain sequencing, PBMC samples from trial participants were taken at day 0 and at day 28 after the second dose. The material was peripheral blood, obtained on day 0 of AZD1222 vaccination. The TCR comes from an adult in good health. This sequence uses TRBV6-2 or TRBV6-3 and TRBJ1-2, with the D gene not clear enough to name. The DNA is as follows: TGTGCCAGCAGTTACTCTCACGGTCCCTATGGCTACACCTTC. This encodes CASSYSHGPYGYTF.